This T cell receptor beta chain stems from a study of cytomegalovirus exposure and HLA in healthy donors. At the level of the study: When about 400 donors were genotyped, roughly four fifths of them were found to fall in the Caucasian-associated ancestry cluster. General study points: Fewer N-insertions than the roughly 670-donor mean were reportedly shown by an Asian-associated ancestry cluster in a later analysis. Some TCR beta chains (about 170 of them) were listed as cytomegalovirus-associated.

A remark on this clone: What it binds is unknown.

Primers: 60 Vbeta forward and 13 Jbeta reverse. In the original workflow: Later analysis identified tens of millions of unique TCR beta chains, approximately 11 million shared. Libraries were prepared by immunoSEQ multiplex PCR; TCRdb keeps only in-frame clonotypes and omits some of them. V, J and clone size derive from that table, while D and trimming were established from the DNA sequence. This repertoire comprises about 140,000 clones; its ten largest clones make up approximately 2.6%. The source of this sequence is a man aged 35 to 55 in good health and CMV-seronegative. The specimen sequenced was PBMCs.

The CDR3 sequence: CSVFTSYEQYF. The CDR3 nucleotides are TGCAGCGTTTTCACTTCCTACGAGCAGTACTTC. This chain links TRBV29-1 with TRBJ2-7, with unresolved D. This CDR3 has 11 residues. V was clipped by 5 bases and J by 1 base, with 6 bases between them. Germline assignment: CDR1 SQVTM and CDR2 ANQGSEA.